Each of the 15 T cell receptor delta chains below was sequenced from the same sample in a study of fetal and pediatric gammadelta thymocytes (dated by TCRdb to 2021 to 2024). The data were produced on an Illumina MiSeq. TCRdb reran clone calling on the public reads with CATT; rows sharing one DNA sequence were then combined. The sample table holds thousands of delta-chain clones, of which 20% to 25% were seen once. The ten largest clones take up approximately 4.5% of the sample. Sample: non-Vgamma9Vdelta2 gamma-delta T cells from the thymus. The cell subset or site label corresponds to: CD3+gammadeltaTCR+ thymocytes not co-expressing Vgamma9 and Vdelta2. The receptor set was obtained from a child who underwent cardiac surgery and was recorded as healthy.

This clone is termed medium-sized. This chain connects TRDV1 to TRDJ1; 9 nucleotides align to TRDD3. The CDR3 has 18 amino acids. Germline values: CDR1 TSWWSYY, CDR2 QGS. CDR3 in amino acids: CAINGGNLLGDILDKLIF. In nucleotides, the CDR3 is TGTGCCATAAACGGTGGTAACCTATTGGGGGATATCTTGGATAAACTCATCTTT.

This clone was seen more than once but under ten times. The chain has TRDV1 and TRDJ1; 11 positions agree with TRDD3. J was trimmed by 0 bases and V by 2 bases; bases with no gene match: 32. Germline V gives CDR1 TSWWSYY, CDR2 QGS. The CDR3 runs to 26 residues. This CDR3 reads CALGEYVPPSYGGSGGYKENTDKLIF. Here the CDR3 DNA reads TGTGCTCTTGGGGAATACGTCCCTCCTTCCTACGGTGGGTCTGGGGGATACAAGGAAAACACCGATAAACTCATCTTT.

V and J are TRDV1 and TRDJ1; 12 bases fit TRDD3. This CDR3 has 23 residues. In germline, CDR1 is TSWWSYY, CDR2 QGS. V gave up 0 bases and J gave up 3 bases; unmatched junction bases: 23. The DNA for the CDR3 is TGTGCTCTTGGGGAACTAGCCTACGGCGTCTCTACTGGGGGATACCAGGAAGCCGATAAACTCATCTTT. It yields the protein CALGELAYGVSTGGYQEADKLIF.

This clone turned up a few times. This chain links TRDV1 with TRDJ1; 9 bases are shared with TRDD2. V gave up 2 bases and J gave up 0 bases; unmatched junction bases: 25. Per the germline V gene, CDR1 is TSWWSYY and CDR2 is QGS. The CDR3 is 23 residues long. The CDR3 DNA reads TGTGCTCTTGGGGAAGTGAACCTTCGCCTTCCTACAAGCTGGGGGGACTACACCGATAAACTCATCTTT. Translated, it gives CALGEVNLRLPTSWGDYTDKLIF.

V usage is TRDV1 and J usage is TRDJ1; possible D gene TRDD3, 5 bases. Trimming took off 0 bases at V and 8 bases at J, with 19 bases between the two ends. CDR3 length equals 16 residues. From germline, CDR1 is TSWWSYY and CDR2 QGS. The CDR3 coding sequence is TGTGCTCTTGGGGAACTGGGACAGGAGGATATTCAGAAACTCATCTTT. This codes for CALGELGQEDIQKLIF.

This clone came up a few times. V and J are TRDV1 and TRDJ1; D remains ambiguous. The CDR3 is made up of 18 amino acids. Per the germline V gene, CDR1 is TSWWSYY and CDR2 is QGS. Between the trimmed V and J ends, which lost 2 bases and 1 base, there was a span of 20 bases. CDR3 protein: CALGEFRGPDMFTDKLIF. Here the CDR3 DNA reads TGTGCTCTTGGGGAATTCCGGGGCCCCGATATGTTCACCGATAAACTCATCTTT.

This clone ranks as large (0.1 to 1%). At the DNA level, this CDR3 is encoded by other sequences in the same sample as well. J is TRDJ1 and V is TRAV38-2/DV8, with 10 bases identical to TRDD3. The trim removed 0 bases at V and 7 bases at J, leaving 6 bases unmatched. Germline CDR1 is TSESDYY and CDR2 is QEAYKQQN. CDR3 length: 15 amino acids. CDR3: CAYRSAGLGDPKLIF. CDR3 DNA sequence: TGTGCTTATAGGAGCGCCGGACTGGGGGATCCTAAACTCATCTTT.

J is TRDJ1 and V is TRDV1, with 12 bases that match TRDD3. Trimming cost V 0 bases and J 1 base; bases outside gene matches: 27. Germline V gives CDR1 TSWWSYY, CDR2 QGS. This CDR3 has 25 residues. This CDR3 is CALGELDARRALYWGIPTTTDKLIF. The CDR3 nucleotides are TGTGCTCTTGGGGAACTAGACGCCCGCCGGGCCCTATACTGGGGGATACCTACGACCACCGATAAACTCATCTTT.

About this clone itself: Given a much more abundant clone one base away, this may be a read error. The rearrangement uses TRDV1 and TRDJ1; 7 nucleotides agree with TRDD3. The CDR3 is made up of 18 amino acids. CDR1 and CDR2 from the germline V gene are TSWWSYY and QGS. J was trimmed by 3 bases and V by 3 bases; bases with no gene match: 16. This chain's CDR3 is CALGDPIPVLGTPDKLIF. The CDR3, as DNA: TGTGCTCTTGGGGATCCGATACCCGTACTGGGGACGCCCGATAAACTCATCTTT.

In its sample, this clone ranks as medium-sized. The chain carries TRDV1 and TRDJ1; 8 nucleotides match TRDD3. Germline CDR1 is TSWWSYY and CDR2 is QGS. The CDR3 consists of 18 residues. Trimming removed 0 bases from V and 3 bases from J; junction bases left unmatched: 12. The CDR3: CALGELRSAGYGADKLIF. DNA of the CDR3: TGTGCTCTTGGGGAACTTCGGTCCGCGGGATACGGCGCCGATAAACTCATCTTT.

The sample holds a few counts of this clone. This chain connects TRDV3 to TRDJ1; 13 bases fit TRDD3. Unmatched junction bases numbered 7, after V lost 2 bases and J lost 1 base. From germline, CDR1 is TVYSNPD and CDR2 GDNSRS (reference sequence). The CDR3 length is 16 residues. The CDR3 protein is CAFLRNWGIRTDKLIF. CDR3 bases: TGTGCCTTTCTACGAAACTGGGGGATACGCACCGATAAACTCATCTTT.

Sample share makes this clone medium-sized. The chain couples TRDV1 to TRDJ1; 10 bases map to TRDD3. The CDR3 length is 24 residues. V lost 1 base to trimming and J lost 0 bases; unmatched junction nucleotides: 26. Germline CDR1 and CDR2: TSWWSYY and QGS. CDR3 sequence (DNA): TGTGCTCTTGGGGAACAACCCAGCGGGTCCTACCTTGTCGTACTGGGGGATCACACCGATAAACTCATCTTT. Protein sequence: CALGEQPSGSYLVVLGDHTDKLIF.

The V and J genes are TRDV1 and TRDJ3; TRDD3 agrees at 7 bases. The CDR3 totals 16 residues. Germline V gene lookup returns CDR1 TSWWSYY and CDR2 QGS. The junction had 6 bases not matched to a gene; V was cut back by 5 bases and J by 5 bases. The CDR3 is CALGRLGSRDTRQMFF. The CDR3 DNA sequence: TGTGCTCTTGGGAGACTGGGGTCCCGGGACACCCGACAGATGTTTTTC.

As concerns this clone: A much bigger clone sits one base away, suggesting this may be a read error. The chain links TRDV1 to TRDJ1, with 10 nucleotides matching TRDD3. The CDR3 totals 23 residues. Germline V lookup: CDR1 TSWWSYY, CDR2 QGS. The CDR3 DNA is TGTGCTCTTGGGGAAGGACTTTGTGGAGTCGTTCAGAGAGATGGGGGATACTCGGATAAACACATCTTT. It translates to CALGEGLCGVVQRDGGYSDKHIF.

This clone was seen only once. A much larger clone lies one base from this, so it may be a read error. The J gene is TRDJ1, the V gene TRDV3; 7 bases match TRDD2. This CDR3 contains 21 residues. Germline V gives CDR1 TVYSNPD, CDR2 GDNSRS (reference sequence). V was clipped by 4 bases and J by 7 bases; unmatched bases: 36. CDR3 sequence: CASIPTPAQGGTRKRKGKLIF. CDR3 DNA sequence: TGTGCCTCGATTCCTACGCCCGCTCAGGGGGGTACGAGGAAGAGGAAGGGTAAACTCATCTTT.